The rows below give T cell receptor beta chains drawn from one sample of a study of cytomegalovirus exposure and HLA in healthy donors. Method: immunoSEQ multiplex PCR; TCRdb's copy keeps in-frame clones and lacks some. This table has roughly 65,000 clones, about 94% appearing once. Sequencing was done on a sample of PBMCs. These receptors were collected from a man aged 18-30 years in good health and CMV-seropositive. Both conserved end residues are part of each CDR3. A D gene is named only where the DNA matches it firmly. The size entry is marked missing in some rows and otherwise reads once, few, many or a size class.

TRBD2,NA,TRBJ2-1,TRBV28,TGTGCCAGCAGTAGGGCAACTAGCGGGAGCTACAATGAGCAGTTCTTC,CASSRATSGSYNEQFF
NA,NA,TRBJ2-1,TRBV4-3,TGCGCCAGCAGCCAAGAGGAAGGGGAGGAAAATGAGCAGTTCTTC,CASSQEEGEENEQFF
TRBD1,NA,TRBJ1-2,TRBV27,TGTGCCAGCAGGACAGGGGGCGATGGCTACACCTTC,CASRTGGDGYTF
NA,once,TRBJ1-3,TRBV2,TGTGCCAGCACCCTCCGGGGAGTTATCGGCTCTGGAAACACCATATATTTT,CASTLRGVIGSGNTIYF
NA,NA,TRBJ1-1,TRBV7-2,TGTGCCAGCAGCCCCGGACAGATGAACACTGAAGCTTTCTTT,CASSPGQMNTEAFF
NA,once,TRBJ1-1,TRBV20-1,TGCAGTGTCGGGGGGAACACTGAAGCTTTCTTT,CSVGGNTEAFF
NA,NA,TRBJ1-1,TRBV28,TGTGCCAGCAGTTTGAAGAGGGCCTATGCGGACACTGAAGCTTTCTTT,CASSLKRAYADTEAFF
TRBD2,NA,TRBJ2-7,TRBV11-2,TGTGCCAGCAGCTTATCCGTGGCGGGAGGGGGGTACGAGCAGTACTTC,CASSLSVAGGGYEQYF
TRBD1,NA,TRBJ1-2,TRBV5-1,TGCGCCAGCAGCTCGGGACAGGGGGGCTATGGCTACACCTTC,CASSSGQGGYGYTF
NA,once,TRBJ2-5,TRBV5-1,TGCGCCAGCAGCTTCGGAAGGGGCGGTAGTGGAGAGACCCAGTACTTC,CASSFGRGGSGETQYF
TRBD1,NA,TRBJ2-3,TRBV5-4,TGTGCCAGCAGCTTGAGGTCAGGGGGCGCAGGAGTAACAGATACGCAGTATTTT,CASSLRSGGAGVTDTQYF
NA,NA,TRBJ1-5,TRBV11-2,TGTGCCAGCAGCTCGGGGTATGACCAGCCCCAGCATTTT,CASSSGYDQPQHF
NA,NA,TRBJ2-5,TRBV7-9,TGTGCCAGCAGCGAACTTACCGGGACAGCGGGGACCCAGTACTTC,CASSELTGTAGTQYF
NA,NA,TRBJ2-5,TRBV11-2,TGTGCCAGCAGCTTAGACTCTCAGGGGATCGAAGAGACCCAGTACTTC,CASSLDSQGIEETQYF
TRBD2,NA,TRBJ2-3,TRBV4-3,TGCGCCAGCAGCCAAGTTGGCGGGAGTCAGGCAGATACGCAGTATTTT,CASSQVGGSQADTQYF
TRBD1,once,TRBJ1-2,TRBV28,TGTGCCAGCAGCCTACAGGGGTGGCATGGCTACACCTTC,CASSLQGWHGYTF